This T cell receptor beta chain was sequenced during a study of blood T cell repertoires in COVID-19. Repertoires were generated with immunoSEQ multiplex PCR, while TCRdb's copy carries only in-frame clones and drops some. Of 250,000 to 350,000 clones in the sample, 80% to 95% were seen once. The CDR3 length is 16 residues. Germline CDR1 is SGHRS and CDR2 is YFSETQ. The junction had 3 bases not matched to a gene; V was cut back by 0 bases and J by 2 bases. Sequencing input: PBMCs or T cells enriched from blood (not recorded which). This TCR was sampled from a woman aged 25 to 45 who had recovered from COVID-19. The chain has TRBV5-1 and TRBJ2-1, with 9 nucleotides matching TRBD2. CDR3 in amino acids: CASSLEGTSTYNEQFF. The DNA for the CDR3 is TGCGCCAGCAGCTTGGAAGGGACTAGCACCTACAATGAGCAGTTCTTC.